The clone carrying this TCR beta chain came up a few times. As yet, its antigen is unknown. The sample originates from a study of regulatory T cells in long-lasting Graves disease. Time point described: persistent/refractory GD, antithyroid drugs over 5 years with positive TRAb. RNA extracted from PBMCs served as the sequencing template. Investigators report Graves' disease was diagnosed under American Thyroid Association guidelines. Xi'an, China, was home to the endocrinology department that provided patients. With EDTA tubes as the receptacles, about 10 milliliters of peripheral blood were drawn. To make TCR beta libraries, researchers used iRepertoire HTBI primers and Arm-PCR of CDR3 regions. A single record per CDR3 protein comes from TCRdb applying MiXCR to the multiplex PCR reads. This sample has about 470,000 distinct CDR3 sequences, with roughly 20% found just once. The CDR3 has 19 amino acids. With V trimmed by 4 bases and J by 1 base, 17 bases remained unmatched. Germline CDR1 reads LGHDT; CDR2 reads YNNKEL (reference sequence).

Study-level results: Favored usage of TRBV28, TRBJ1-2 and TRBJ2-5 was recorded in persistent disease.

V and J are TRBV3-1 and TRBJ2-5, with 8 bases fitting TRBD1. The sequence came from a female donor with Graves disease. Sequencing used peripheral blood mononuclear cells (PBMCs), obtained when the disease was refractory, from a patient treated with antithyroid drugs. CDR3 residues: CASSLRRSGTGTIQETQYF. The CDR3 DNA sequence: TGTGCCAGCAGCCTCCGGAGGTCTGGGACAGGTACTATCCAAGAGACCCAGTACTTC.